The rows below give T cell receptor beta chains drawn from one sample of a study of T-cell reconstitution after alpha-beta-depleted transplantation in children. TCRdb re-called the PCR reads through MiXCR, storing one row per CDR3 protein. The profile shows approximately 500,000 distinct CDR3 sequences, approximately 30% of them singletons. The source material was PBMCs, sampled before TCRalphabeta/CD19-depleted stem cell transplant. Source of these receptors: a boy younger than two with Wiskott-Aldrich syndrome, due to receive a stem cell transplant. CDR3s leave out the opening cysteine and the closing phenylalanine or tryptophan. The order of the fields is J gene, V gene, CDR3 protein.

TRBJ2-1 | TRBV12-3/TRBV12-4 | ASSSDKYYNEQF
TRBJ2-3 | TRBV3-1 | ASSHSTDTQY
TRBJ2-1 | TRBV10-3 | AISEGRDNEQF
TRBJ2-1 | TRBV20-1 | SATARDGYNEQF
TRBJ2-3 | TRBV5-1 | ASSVGSITDTQY
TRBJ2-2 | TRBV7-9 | ASSPFTGELF
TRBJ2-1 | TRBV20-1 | RGLSGGAYNEQF
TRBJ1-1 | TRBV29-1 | SVVPTGLGTTEAF
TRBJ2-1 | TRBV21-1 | ASSGQGVIGHHEQF
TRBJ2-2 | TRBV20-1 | SATGTGGTGELF
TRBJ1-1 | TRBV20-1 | SASRRGGLVGTEAF
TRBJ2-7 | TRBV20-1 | SAILAGGSYEQY
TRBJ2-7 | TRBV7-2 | ASSPGTPNKEQY
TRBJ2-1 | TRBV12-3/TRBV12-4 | ASSPVHNEQF
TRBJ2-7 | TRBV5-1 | ASSASGQGMEEQY
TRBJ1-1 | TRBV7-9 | ASSRPDRGTEAF
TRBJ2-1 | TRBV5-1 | ASSSGTGRDNEQF
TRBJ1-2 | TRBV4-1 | ASSQPFPGQLYGYT
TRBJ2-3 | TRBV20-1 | SARKDSTFRGFSDTQY
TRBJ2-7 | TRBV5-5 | ASSRATGHYEQY
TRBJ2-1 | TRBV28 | ASTPGLVNDQF
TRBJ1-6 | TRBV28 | ASRPGTAYNSPLH
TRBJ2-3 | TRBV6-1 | ASSLPGLAGEPDTQY
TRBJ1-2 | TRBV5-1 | ASRILGRSGYT
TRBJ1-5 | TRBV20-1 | SAQGNNQPQH
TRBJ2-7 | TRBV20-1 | SARRGLAHEQY
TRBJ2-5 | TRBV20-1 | SVFPPTRRVVETQY